The subject of this entry is one T cell receptor (beta chain). Its target is unknown. The CDR3 extends over 17 amino acids. Trimming cost V 4 bases and J 8 bases; bases outside gene matches: 14. Per germline, CDR1 KGHSH and CDR2 LQKENI. The data originate from a study of cytomegalovirus exposure and HLA in healthy donors. Overall study results and limits: Cytomegalovirus status, reportedly, was diagnosed with high specificity and sensitivity by the classifier. Cytomegalovirus-associated TCR beta chains were listed, numbering some 180. Evidence from a later analysis indicated that most CMV-associated TCR beta chains looked HLA-restricted.

The PCR ran on 60 Vbeta and 13 Jbeta primers. The table came from immunoSEQ multiplex PCR; TCRdb's copy has only in-frame clones and leaves some out. The sample yields about 97,000 clones, under 85% seen once. The rearrangement uses TRBV18 and TRBJ2-1; 10 bases are a match to TRBD2. Sequenced input: PBMCs. The sequence derives from a woman in her thirties or forties in good health and CMV-seronegative. CDR3: CASSRTRASGSRDEQFF. The CDR3 DNA sequence: TGTGCCAGCTCACGTACGAGGGCTAGCGGGAGTAGAGATGAGCAGTTCTTC.